This T cell receptor beta chain was sequenced for a study of blood T cell repertoires in COVID-19. Germline V CDR1 and CDR2: MNHEY, SVGEGT. J lost 5 bases, V lost 3 bases, and 9 bases had no gene match. This CDR3 is 16 amino acids long. The data were produced by immunoSEQ multiplex PCR, yet TCRdb's version contains in-frame clones alone and is incomplete. The sample lists 35,000 to 55,000 clones, roughly 85% seen once, with about 13% in the top ten. The sequenced sample was peripheral blood. This receptor was obtained from a woman in her sixties or seventies in a cohort sampled during active COVID-19. The chain carries TRBV6-2 or TRBV6-3 and TRBJ1-1; TRBD1 aligns across 10 bases. The CDR3 loop is CASSYIWWTGGTEAFF. The CDR3 region has the DNA TGTGCCAGCAGTTATATCTGGTGGACAGGGGGGACTGAAGCTTTCTTT.